This TCR beta chain was obtained from a study of shared clonotypes between healthy human individuals (dated by TCRdb to between 2020 and 2021). Regarding the study in general: The cohort included three men and a couple of women between 18 and 49 years of age. For each donor, three plates each were used for CD4 naive and CD4 memory, two plates were used for CD8 naive, and one plate was used for CD8 memory. Blood TCR repertoires of about 5 healthy adults were deeply sequenced to estimate repertoire size and the extent of clonotype sharing between individuals. To increase sequencing depth and limit assay-specific biases, TCR repertoire library preparation and sequencing were carried out by different laboratories using diverse techniques. Per donor, leukapheresis produced somewhere between about 0.85 and 9.5 billion PBMCs.

Concerning this clone itself: The specificity of this receptor is unknown. Per-base quality was not reported, and no clone a single base away is much larger than it.

Study-level results and caveats: Higher generation probabilities were observed for clonotypes shared by all four sorted-subset donors than for non-shared clonotypes. Sharing across a few donors was observed for about 5% of naive CD4, over 3% of naive CD8, roughly 2.3% of memory CD4, and approximately 0.41% of memory CD8 clonotypes. Even with the large sequencing depth, rarefaction of the sorted-subset datasets indicated that sequencing was incomplete. Naive subsets generally had larger estimated clonotype richness than memory subsets. Only blood was sampled, and tissue TCR repertoires likely differ from those in blood. Because the study included only a small number of donors, the genetic and exposure-history diversity represented was limited. Based on pairwise subsampling, the degree of clonotype sharing among donors was expected to be affected by sequencing depth.

Using the deep immunoSEQ assay, TCR CDR3 regions were amplified from genomic DNA by multiplex PCR. For each cell subset, the extracted genomic DNA was distributed evenly across all wells of several immunoSEQ 96-well plates, and each plate served as one replicate. For sorted subsets, around 0.2 ug genomic DNA, equal to some 30,000 T cell genomes, was loaded into each replicate PCR. The purified libraries were quantified using a Qubit 3.0 fluorometer, sized with a Bioanalyzer 2100, and then quantified again using the KAPA Library Quantification kit. Each immunoSEQ 96-well plate was sequenced on its own single-read 150-cycle Illumina NextSeq 550 flow cell. For the original study's pipeline: Because only junctional sequences without quality scores were contained in the immunoSEQ output, filtering matching that applied to full-length reads could not be performed. To assign V/J genes and CDR3, sequences were annotated against IMGT germline references using PyIR, a Python wrapper for IgBLAST v1.9. Reads were filtered out if the reads had weak V/J assignments (E-value above 1e-6), no CDR3, stop codons, out-of-frame junctions, or ambiguous translated residues. V3J clonotypes were defined by identical inferred V gene, J gene, and CDR3 amino acid sequence. To compute the percentage overlap between repertoires, the number of shared unique clonotypes was divided by the size of the smaller repertoire. Three approaches were used to assess repertoire richness: RTK rarefaction, the Chao1 estimator, and Recon v2.1 estimates of unobserved clonotypes. Generation probabilities for all TCRbeta clonotypes obtained by the gDNA method from a few donors were computed using OLGA. Entries here come from immuneACCESS through TCRdb and include only in-frame sequences with V and J called. Some clones fail to appear in such tables; in the studies checked, an unresolved V gene covers under half of the shortfall, and the cause of the remainder is unknown. The V and J calls and clone size are taken from that table; D and trimming were inferred from the DNA. The sample profile shows about 600,000 clones; approximately 97% of them were found once. Jointly, the top ten make up 0.057% of the sample.

Healthy HIV-negative adults with no recently reported acute infections or vaccinations were included as donors. All donors were Caucasian adults living in Nashville, Tennessee, USA. CD4+ T cells were enriched through magnetic negative selection, after which naive cells were positively selected on CD45RA and the remaining negative fraction served as the memory subset. Blood was collected by leukapheresis, and PBMCs were isolated by Ficoll-Histopaque density gradient centrifugation and then cryopreserved in liquid nitrogen vapor phase. Analytical flow cytometry was used to check the purity and quantity of each magnetically sorted T cell population. Genomic DNA was isolated from each sorted fraction and quantified by UV absorbance on a Nanodrop 2000c. Sample: naive CD4+ T cells sorted from blood. The cell subset or site label on this specimen signifies: CD45RA+ positively selected. This sequence was found in a woman in her thirties in good health.

The DNA sequence is given as TGTGCCAGTAGTATCGGTTTAGCGGGAGCCGGGGAGACCCAGTACTTC. It is translated as CASSIGLAGAGETQYF. Recombination linked TRBV19 to TRBJ2-5; 9 bases in the middle match TRBD2. Sequences LNHDA (CDR1) and SQIVND (CDR2) are obtained from the germline V gene (reference sequence). V ends up 3 bases short and J 5 bases short, with an unmatched junction base count of 10. Including cysteine and phenylalanine, the CDR3 has 16 amino acids. Only the CDR3 region is kept as DNA, spanning 48 bases read in frame from base 1. The CDR3, completed at both ends by the reference TRBV19 and TRBJ2-5 genes, gives the full variable domain DGGITQSPKYLFRKEGQNVTLSCEQNLNHDAMYWYRQDPGQGLRLIYYSQIVNDFQKGDIAEGYSVSREKKESFPLTVTSAQKNPTAFYLCASSIGLAGAGETQYFGPGTRLLVL.